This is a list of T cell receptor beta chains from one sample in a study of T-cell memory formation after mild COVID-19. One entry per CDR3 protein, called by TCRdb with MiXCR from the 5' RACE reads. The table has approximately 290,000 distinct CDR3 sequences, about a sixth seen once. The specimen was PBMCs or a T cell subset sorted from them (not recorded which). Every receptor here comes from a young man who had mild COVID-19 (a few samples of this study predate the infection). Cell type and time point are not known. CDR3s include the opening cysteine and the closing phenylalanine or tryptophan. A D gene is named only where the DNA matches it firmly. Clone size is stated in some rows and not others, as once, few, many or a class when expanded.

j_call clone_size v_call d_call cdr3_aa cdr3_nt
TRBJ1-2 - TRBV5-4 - CASSLEGSYYGYTF TGTGCCAGCAGCTTGGAAGGGAGCTACTATGGCTACACCTTC
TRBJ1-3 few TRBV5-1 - CASSPPGGNTIYF TGCGCCAGCAGCCCGCCGGGGGGAAACACCATATATTTT
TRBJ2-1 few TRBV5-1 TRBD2 CASSLLGPSGGEQFF TGCGCCAGCAGCTTGTTGGGGCCCTCGGGGGGTGAGCAGTTCTTC
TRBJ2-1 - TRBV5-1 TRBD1 CASSDPGQGADEQFF TGCGCCAGCAGCGATCCGGGACAGGGGGCCGATGAGCAGTTCTTC
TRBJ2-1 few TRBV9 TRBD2 CASSVELAGGQEQFF TGTGCCAGCAGCGTAGAGCTAGCGGGGGGGCAGGAGCAGTTCTTC
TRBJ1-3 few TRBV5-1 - CASSSGGFDSGNTIYF TGCGCCAGCAGCTCGGGGGGGTTCGACTCTGGAAACACCATATATTTT
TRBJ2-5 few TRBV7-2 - CASGAFVVRETQYF TGTGCCAGCGGCGCCTTCGTGGTCCGAGAGACCCAGTACTTC
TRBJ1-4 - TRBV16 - CASSQGTVNEKLFF TGTGCCAGCAGCCAGGGGACTGTGAATGAAAAACTGTTTTTT
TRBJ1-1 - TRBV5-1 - CASSLGLRNTEAFF TGCGCCAGCAGCTTGGGACTGCGGAACACTGAAGCTTTCTTT
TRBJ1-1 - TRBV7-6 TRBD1 CASSSGTGIGRTEAFF TGTGCCAGCAGCTCCGGGACAGGGATTGGTCGCACTGAAGCTTTCTTT
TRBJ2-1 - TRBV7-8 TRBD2 CATLAGVLYNEQFF TGTGCCACCTTAGCGGGGGTCCTATACAATGAGCAGTTCTTC
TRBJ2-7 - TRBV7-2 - CASSLEVRGKQYF TGTGCCAGCAGCTTAGAGGTTCGGGGAAAGCAGTACTTC
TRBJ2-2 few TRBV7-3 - CASSSVAPGVFPGELFF TGTGCCAGCAGCTCCGTAGCCCCGGGGGTCTTCCCCGGGGAGCTGTTTTTT
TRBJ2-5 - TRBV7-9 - CASSLYGGETQYF TGTGCCAGCAGCTTATATGGGGGGGAGACCCAGTACTTC
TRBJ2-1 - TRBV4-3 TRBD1 CASSLETGVNEQFF TGCGCCAGCAGCTTAGAGACAGGGGTCAATGAGCAGTTCTTC
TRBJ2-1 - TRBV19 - CASSPTGFYYNEQFF TGTGCCAGTAGTCCTACAGGGTTCTACTACAATGAGCAGTTCTTC
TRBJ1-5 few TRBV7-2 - CASSLGEDQPQHF TGTGCCAGCAGCTTAGGGGAAGATCAGCCCCAGCATTTT
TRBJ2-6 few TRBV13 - CASSITSGANVLTF TGTGCCAGTTCAATAACATCTGGGGCCAACGTCCTGACTTTC
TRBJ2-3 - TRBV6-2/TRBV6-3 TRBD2 CASTSTSSDTQYF TGTGCCAGCACCTCGACTAGCTCAGATACGCAGTATTTT
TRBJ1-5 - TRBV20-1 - CSARDGWGRQPQHF TGCAGTGCTAGAGATGGGTGGGGACGGCAGCCCCAGCATTTT
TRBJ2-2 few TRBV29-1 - CSVTEMNTGELFF TGCAGCGTAACCGAGATGAACACCGGGGAGCTGTTTTTT
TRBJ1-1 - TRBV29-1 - CSVVRQGTNTEAFF TGCAGCGTTGTTCGGCAGGGAACGAACACTGAAGCTTTCTTT
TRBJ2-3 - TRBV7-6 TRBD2 CASSLALAGGRTDTQYF TGTGCCAGCAGCTTAGCACTAGCGGGGGGACGCACAGATACGCAGTATTTT
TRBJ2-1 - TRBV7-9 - CASSPRSRTTGDEQFF TGTGCCAGCAGCCCCCGATCCCGAACTACAGGAGATGAGCAGTTCTTC
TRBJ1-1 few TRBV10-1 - CASSRGNPASEAFF TGCGCCAGCAGTAGGGGGAACCCCGCCTCTGAAGCTTTCTTT
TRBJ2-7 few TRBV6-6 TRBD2 CASSYPAAGGAYEQYF TGTGCCAGCAGTTATCCAGCTGCGGGGGGCGCCTACGAGCAGTACTTC
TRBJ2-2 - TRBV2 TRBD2 CATPVLSGGAWTGELFF TGTGCCACCCCCGTCCTTAGCGGGGGGGCCTGGACCGGGGAGCTGTTTTTT
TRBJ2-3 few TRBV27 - CASSFYGGGTDTQYF TGTGCCAGCAGTTTTTACGGGGGCGGCACAGATACGCAGTATTTT
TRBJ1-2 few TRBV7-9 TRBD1 CASSFGTGGRQGYTF TGTGCCAGCAGCTTCGGGACAGGGGGCCGCCAAGGCTACACCTTC
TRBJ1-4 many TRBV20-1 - CSARASGPLDEKLFF TGCAGTGCTAGAGCCTCCGGGCCCCTTGATGAAAAACTGTTTTTT
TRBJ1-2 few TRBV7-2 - CASSTQGWANYGYTF TGTGCCAGCAGCACCCAGGGTTGGGCTAACTATGGCTACACCTTC
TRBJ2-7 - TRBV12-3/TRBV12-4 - CASSSSVRGGLYEQYF TGTGCCAGCAGTTCTTCTGTGAGGGGGGGTCTCTACGAGCAGTACTTC
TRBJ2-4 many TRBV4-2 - CASSQDPPQGLAKNIQYF TGTGCCAGCAGCCAAGACCCGCCACAGGGTCTAGCCAAAAACATTCAGTACTTC
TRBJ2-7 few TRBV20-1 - CSASAAYEQYF TGCAGTGCTAGTGCAGCCTACGAGCAGTACTTC
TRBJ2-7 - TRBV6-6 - CASTPQGSSYEQYF TGTGCCAGCACTCCCCAGGGAAGCTCCTACGAGCAGTACTTC